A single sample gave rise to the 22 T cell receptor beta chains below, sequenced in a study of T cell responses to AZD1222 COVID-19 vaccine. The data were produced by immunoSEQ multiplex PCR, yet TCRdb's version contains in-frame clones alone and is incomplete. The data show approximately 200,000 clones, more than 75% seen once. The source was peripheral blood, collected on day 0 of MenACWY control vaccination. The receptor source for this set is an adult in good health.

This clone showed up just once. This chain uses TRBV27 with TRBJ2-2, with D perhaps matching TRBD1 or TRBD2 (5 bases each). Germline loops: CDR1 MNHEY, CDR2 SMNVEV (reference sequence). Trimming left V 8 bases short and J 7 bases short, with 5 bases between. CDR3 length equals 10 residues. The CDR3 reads CASGGGELFF. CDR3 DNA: TGTGCCAGCGGGGGCGGGGAGCTGTTTTTT.

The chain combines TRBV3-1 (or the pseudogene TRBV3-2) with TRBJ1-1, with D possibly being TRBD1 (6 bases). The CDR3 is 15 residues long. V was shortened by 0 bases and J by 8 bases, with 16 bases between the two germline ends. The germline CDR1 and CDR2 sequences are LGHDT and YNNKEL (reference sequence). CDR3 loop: CASSQDNYRVKEAFF. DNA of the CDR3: TGTGCCAGCAGCCAAGATAATTACAGGGTAAAGGAAGCTTTCTTT.

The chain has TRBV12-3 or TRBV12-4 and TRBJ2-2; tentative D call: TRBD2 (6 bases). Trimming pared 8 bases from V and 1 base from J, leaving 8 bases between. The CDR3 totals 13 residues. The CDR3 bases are TGTGCCAGCCGGGACTTGAACACCGGGGAGCTGTTTTTT. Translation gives CASRDLNTGELFF.

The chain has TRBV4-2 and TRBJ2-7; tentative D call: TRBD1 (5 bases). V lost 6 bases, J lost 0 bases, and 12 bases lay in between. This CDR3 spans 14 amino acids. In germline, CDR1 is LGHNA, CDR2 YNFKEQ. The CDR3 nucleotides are TGTGCCAGCAGTTTTTCAGACAGCTCCTACGAGCAGTACTTC. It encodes CASSFSDSSYEQYF.

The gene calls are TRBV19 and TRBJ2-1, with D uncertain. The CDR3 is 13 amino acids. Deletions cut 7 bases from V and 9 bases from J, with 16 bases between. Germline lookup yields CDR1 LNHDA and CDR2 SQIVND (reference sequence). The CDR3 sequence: CASITPAGSEQFF. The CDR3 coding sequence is TGTGCCAGTATCACGCCTGCCGGCAGTGAGCAGTTCTTC.

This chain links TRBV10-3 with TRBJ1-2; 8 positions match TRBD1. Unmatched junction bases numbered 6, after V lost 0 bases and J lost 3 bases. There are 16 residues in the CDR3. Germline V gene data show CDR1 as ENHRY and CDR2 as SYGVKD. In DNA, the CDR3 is TGTGCCATCAGTGAGTCGCCGGACAGGGTAGACTATGGCTACACCTTC. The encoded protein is CAISESPDRVDYGYTF.

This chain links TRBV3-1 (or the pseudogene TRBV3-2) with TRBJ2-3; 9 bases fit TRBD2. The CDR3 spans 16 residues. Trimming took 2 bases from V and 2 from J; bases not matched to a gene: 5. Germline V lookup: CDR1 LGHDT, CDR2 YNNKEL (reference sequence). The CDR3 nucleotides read TGTGCCAGCAGCCAACTTAGCGGGAGTAACACAGATACGCAGTATTTT. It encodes CASSQLSGSNTDTQYF.

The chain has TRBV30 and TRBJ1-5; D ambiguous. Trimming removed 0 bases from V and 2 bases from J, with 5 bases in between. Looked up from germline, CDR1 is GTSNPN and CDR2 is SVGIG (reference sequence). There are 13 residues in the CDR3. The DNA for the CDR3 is TGTGCCTGGAGTGTACCAGGCAATCAGCCCCAGCATTTT. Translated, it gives CAWSVPGNQPQHF. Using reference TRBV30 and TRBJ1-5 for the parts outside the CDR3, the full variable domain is SQTIHQWPATLVQPVGSPLSLECTVEGTSNPNLYWYRQAAGRGLQLLFYSVGIGQISSEVPQNLSASRPQDRQFILSSKKLLLSDSGFYLCAWSVPGNQPQHFGDGTRLSIL.

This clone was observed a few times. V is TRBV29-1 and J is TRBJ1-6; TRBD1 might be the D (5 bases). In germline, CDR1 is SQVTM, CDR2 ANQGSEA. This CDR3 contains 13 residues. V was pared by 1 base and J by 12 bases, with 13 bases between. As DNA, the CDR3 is TGCAGCGTTGAAGGGGCAGGGATTCAACCCCTCCACTTT. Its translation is CSVEGAGIQPLHF.

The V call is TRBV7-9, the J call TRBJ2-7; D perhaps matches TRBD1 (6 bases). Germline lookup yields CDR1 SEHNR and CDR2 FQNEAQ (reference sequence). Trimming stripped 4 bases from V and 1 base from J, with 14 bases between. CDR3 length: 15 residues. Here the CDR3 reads CASSYRLGQSYEQYF. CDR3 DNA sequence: TGTGCCAGCAGCTACCGGTTGGGACAATCCTACGAGCAGTACTTC.

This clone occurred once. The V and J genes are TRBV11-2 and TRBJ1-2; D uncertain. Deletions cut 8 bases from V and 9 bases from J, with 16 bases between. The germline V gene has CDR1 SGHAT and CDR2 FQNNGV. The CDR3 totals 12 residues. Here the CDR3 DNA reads TGTGCCAGCCCCTTCCTCGACGGCCGCTACACCTTC. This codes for CASPFLDGRYTF.

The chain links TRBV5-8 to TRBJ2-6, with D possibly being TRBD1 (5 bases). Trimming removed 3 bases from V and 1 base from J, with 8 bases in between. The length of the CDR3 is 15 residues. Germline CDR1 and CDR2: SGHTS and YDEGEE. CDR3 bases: TGTGCCAGCAGCTCAGGGTGGTCTGGGGCCAACGTCCTGACTTTC. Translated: CASSSGWSGANVLTF.

CDR3 residues: CASSLTSGTEAFF. The DNA for the CDR3 is TGTGCCAGCAGTTTGACCAGCGGCACTGAAGCTTTCTTT. The chain employs TRBV2 and TRBJ1-1; D call uncertain. CDR3 size: 13 residues. Germline V lookup: CDR1 SNHLY, CDR2 FYNNEI. Trimming shortened V by 5 bases and J by 4 bases, and 11 bases separated the two germline ends.

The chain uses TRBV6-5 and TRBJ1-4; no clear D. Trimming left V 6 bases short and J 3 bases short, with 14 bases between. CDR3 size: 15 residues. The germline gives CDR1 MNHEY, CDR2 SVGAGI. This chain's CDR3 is CASRPTGEANEKLFF. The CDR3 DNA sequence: TGTGCCAGCAGACCCACGGGCGAGGCTAATGAAAAACTGTTTTTT.

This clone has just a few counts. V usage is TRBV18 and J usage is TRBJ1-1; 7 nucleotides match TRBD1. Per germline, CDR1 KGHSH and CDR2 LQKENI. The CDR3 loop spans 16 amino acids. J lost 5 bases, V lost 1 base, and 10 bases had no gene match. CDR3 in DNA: TGTGCCAGCTCACCACAGCCGTCGACAGGGACGACTGAAGCTTTCTTT. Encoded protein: CASSPQPSTGTTEAFF.

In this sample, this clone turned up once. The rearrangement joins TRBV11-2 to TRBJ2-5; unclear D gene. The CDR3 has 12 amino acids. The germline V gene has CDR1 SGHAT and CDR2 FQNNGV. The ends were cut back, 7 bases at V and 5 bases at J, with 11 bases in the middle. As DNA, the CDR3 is TGTGCCAGCACCTACTCCTCGGAGACCCAGTACTTC. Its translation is CASTYSSETQYF.

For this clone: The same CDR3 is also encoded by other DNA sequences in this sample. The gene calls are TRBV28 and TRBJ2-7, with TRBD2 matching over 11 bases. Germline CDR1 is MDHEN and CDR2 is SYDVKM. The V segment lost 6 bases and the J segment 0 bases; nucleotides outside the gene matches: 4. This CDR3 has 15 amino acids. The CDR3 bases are TGTGCCAGCAGGCCCACTAGCGGGGGCTCCTACGAGCAGTACTTC. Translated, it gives CASRPTSGGSYEQYF.

The CDR3 region has the DNA TGTGCCAGCAGCTTAGCGGGACAGAATTCACCCCTCCACTTT. It codes for CASSLAGQNSPLHF. The chain recombines TRBV7-8 with TRBJ1-6, with 7 positions matching TRBD1. CDR3 size: 14 residues. The V gene's germline CDR1 is SGHVS and CDR2 FQNEAQ. V lost 0 bases, J lost 7 bases, and 0 bases stayed unmatched.

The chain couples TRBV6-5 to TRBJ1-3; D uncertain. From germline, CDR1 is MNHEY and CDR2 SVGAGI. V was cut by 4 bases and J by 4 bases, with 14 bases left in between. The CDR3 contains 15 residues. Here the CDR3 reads CASSFDGRLGNTIYF. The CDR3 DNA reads TGTGCCAGCAGTTTTGACGGCCGATTGGGAAACACCATATATTTT.

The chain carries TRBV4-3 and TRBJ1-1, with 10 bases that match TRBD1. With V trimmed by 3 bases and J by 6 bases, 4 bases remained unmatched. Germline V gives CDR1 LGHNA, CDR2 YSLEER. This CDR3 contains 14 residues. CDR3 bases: TGCGCCAGCAGCCACCGACAGGGGGCGGCTGAAGCTTTCTTT. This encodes CASSHRQGAAEAFF.

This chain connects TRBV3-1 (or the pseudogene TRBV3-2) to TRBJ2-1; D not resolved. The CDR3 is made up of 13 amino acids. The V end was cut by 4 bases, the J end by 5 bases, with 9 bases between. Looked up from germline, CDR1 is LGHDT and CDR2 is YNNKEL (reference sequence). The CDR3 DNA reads TGTGCCAGCAGCCTCCGGAGAAACAATGAGCAGTTCTTC. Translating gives CASSLRRNNEQFF.

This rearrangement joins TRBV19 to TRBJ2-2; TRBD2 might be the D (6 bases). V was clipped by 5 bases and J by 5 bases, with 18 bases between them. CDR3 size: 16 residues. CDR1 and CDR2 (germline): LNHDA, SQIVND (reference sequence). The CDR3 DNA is TGTGCCAGTAGTTCCCAGGGAGGTAGGAGGACCGGGGAGCTGTTTTTT. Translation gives CASSSQGGRRTGELFF.